The 8 T cell receptor beta chains below all came from one sample that was sequenced in a study of cytomegalovirus exposure and HLA in healthy donors (dated by TCRdb to the late 2010s). Libraries came from the immunoSEQ multiplex PCR assay. For the multiplex PCR, a mixture combining 60 forward primers for TCR Vbeta segments and 13 reverse primers for TCR Jbeta segments was used. The immuneACCESS repertoire file appears here via TCRdb, limited to in-frame rearrangements. These files lack a portion of the clones; in checked studies, under half of the deficit traces to unresolved V genes, and the cause of the others is not known. The sample records some 170,000 clones, 60% to 75% of which are singletons. The ten largest clones take up 2.5% to 3% of the sample. Input material: PBMCs. The source is a woman in her 50s in good health and CMV-seropositive.

The CDR3 nucleotides read TGTGCCAGCAGTCCCATCACTGGTCCAGGGGGGAACACTGAAGCTTTCTTT. Protein: CASSPITGPGGNTEAFF. The chain recombines TRBV28 with TRBJ1-1, with TRBD1 matching over 7 bases. V trimming: 5 bases; J trimming: 1 base; junction bases outside the gene matches: 13. CDR1 is MDHEN and CDR2 is SYDVKM in the germline V gene. There are 17 residues in the CDR3.

This clone came up a few times. The chain joins TRBV6-1 to TRBJ1-2, with TRBD1 matching 7 bases. This CDR3 is 16 amino acids long. Germline CDR1 reads MNHNS; CDR2 reads SASEGT. V shed 0 bases and J 5 bases; nucleotides not matched to a gene: 9. The CDR3, as DNA: TGTGCCAGCAGTGAAGCGGTGGGACAGAGTTTTTATGGCTACACCTTC. Protein sequence: CASSEAVGQSFYGYTF.

The sample holds a few counts of this clone. This sequence joins TRBV9 and TRBJ2-6, with D possibly matching TRBD2 (5 bases). The CDR3 length is 17 residues. Germline V gives CDR1 SGDLS, CDR2 YYNGEE. V was shortened by 2 bases and J by 0 bases, with 12 bases between the two germline ends. CDR3 protein: CASSVGYDYSGANVLTF. The CDR3 coding sequence is TGTGCCAGCAGCGTGGGGTACGACTACTCTGGGGCCAACGTCCTGACTTTC.

The chain is built from TRBV5-1 and TRBJ2-3, with a weak D call TRBD2 (5 bases). The V end was cut by 0 bases, the J end by 5 bases, with 13 bases between. From germline, CDR1 is SGHRS and CDR2 YFSETQ. This CDR3 spans 15 amino acids. The CDR3 nucleotides read TGCGCCAGCAGCTTGGGGGCAGCGGTGCAAGATACGCAGTATTTT. This sequence encodes CASSLGAAVQDTQYF. The full variable domain, its missing parts supplied by reference TRBV5-1 and TRBJ2-3, is KAGVTQTPRYLIKTRGQQVTLSCSPISGHRSVSWYQQTPGQGLQFLFEYFSETQRNKGNFPGRFSGRQFSNSRSEMNVSTLELGDSALYLCASSLGAAVQDTQYFGPGTRLTVL.

The J gene is TRBJ1-1, the V gene TRBV7-9, with D hard to call. V was cut by 5 bases and J by 12 bases, with 19 bases left in between. Germline values: CDR1 SEHNR, CDR2 FQNEAQ (reference sequence). The CDR3 contains 13 residues. The CDR3 sequence is CASSPGRSEMPFF. The DNA for the CDR3 is TGTGCCAGCAGCCCCGGGAGATCCGAGATGCCTTTCTTT. Full variable domain (rest looked up from reference TRBV7-9 and TRBJ1-1): DTGVSQNPRHKITKRGQNVTFRCDPISEHNRLYWYRQTLGQGPEFLTYFQNEAQLEKSRLLSDRFSAERPKGSFSTLEIQRTEQGDSAMYLCASSPGRSEMPFFGQGTRLTVV.

CDR3 in amino acids: CASSSGQSQETQYF. The CDR3 nucleotides read TGCGCCAGCAGCTCGGGACAGTCCCAAGAGACCCAGTACTTC. This chain joins TRBV5-1 and TRBJ2-5, with 7 bases fitting TRBD1. Unmatched junction bases numbered 3, after V lost 3 bases and J lost 1 base. This CDR3 is 14 amino acids long. Germline V CDR1 and CDR2: SGHRS, YFSETQ.

The V gene is TRBV6-4, the J gene TRBJ1-1; D possibly corresponds to TRBD1 (6 bases). Trimming pared 4 bases from V and 2 bases from J, leaving 11 bases between. Germline V gives CDR1 MRHNA, CDR2 SNTAGT. The CDR3 covers 14 residues. DNA for the CDR3: TGTGCCAGCAGTGCGGACGGGACAAACACTGAAGCTTTCTTT. Residues: CASSADGTNTEAFF.

This chain uses TRBV7-2 with TRBJ2-2; tentatively, D is TRBD2 (5 bases). CDR3 length: 15 residues. In germline, CDR1 is SGHTA, CDR2 FQGNSA. The germline V and J ends were trimmed by 5 bases and 8 bases, with 18 bases remaining between them. The CDR3 loop is CASSAYLSGGGELFF. The CDR3 DNA sequence: TGTGCCAGCAGCGCCTACTTGTCTGGCGGGGGGGAGCTGTTTTTT.